One sample yielded the 23 T cell receptor beta chains listed below, sequenced in a study of blood T cells in healthy people across ages. Then a second PCR, running roughly 7 to 12 cycles, was carried out with a sample-barcoded 5' primer and a J-beta primer mix. In TCRdb, the 5' RACE reads were re-called with MiXCR into one record per CDR3 protein. Of around 1,700,000 distinct CDR3 sequences in the sample, 28% were seen once. The specimen was blood. All receptors derive from a woman between 25 and 40 years old in good health.

This clonotype was observed at least ten times. This rearrangement joins TRBV12-3 or TRBV12-4 to TRBJ2-5, with D possibly being TRBD1 or TRBD2 (6 bases each). Trimming took 3 bases from V and 5 from J, leaving 13 bases between them. The CDR3 length is 14 residues. The CDR3 is CASSFKGGAETQYF. CDR3 DNA sequence: TGTGCCAGCAGTTTCAAGGGGGGTGCGGAGACCCAGTACTTC.

This clonotype turned up a few times. The chain has TRBV5-1 and TRBJ1-2; D gene unclear. Germline V gene data show CDR1 as SGHRS and CDR2 as YFSETQ. V gave up 7 bases and J gave up 0 bases, with 10 bases separating them. The CDR3 sequence is 13 residues long. CDR3 sequence reads: CASGYRPNYGYTF. In DNA form, the CDR3 reads TGCGCCAGCGGCTACAGACCTAACTATGGCTACACCTTC. Drawing the rest from reference TRBV5-1 and TRBJ1-2, the complete variable domain is KAGVTQTPRYLIKTRGQQVTLSCSPISGHRSVSWYQQTPGQGLQFLFEYFSETQRNKGNFPGRFSGRQFSNSRSEMNVSTLELGDSALYLCASGYRPNYGYTFGSGTRLTVV.

This clonotype was seen many times. A junction end diverges from the germline sequence, so it may reflect a read error. The rearrangement joins TRBV6-5 to TRBJ2-4, with TRBD2 matching 10 bases. CDR3 length equals 15 residues. The germline CDR1 and CDR2 sequences are MNHEY and SVGAGI. CDR3 sequence reads: CASSRTSGAQNIQYF. The CDR3 bases are TGTGCCAGCAGCCGGACTAGCGGAGCCCAAAACATTCAGTACTTC.

This clonotype has a handful of counts. The J gene is TRBJ2-3, the V gene TRBV6-5, with D possibly matching TRBD1 (5 bases). With 0 bases removed from V and 7 bases from J, the gap between germline ends came to 20 bases. The CDR3 length is 17 residues. The germline CDR1 and CDR2 sequences are MNHEY and SVGAGI. The CDR3 is CASSYSRNQGPSHTQYF. For the CDR3, the DNA is TGTGCCAGCAGTTACTCGAGAAATCAGGGCCCCAGCCATACGCAGTATTTT.

This clonotype was observed many times. In nucleotides, the CDR3 is TGTGCCAGCAGCCCTAGGACAGTCTATGGCTACACCTTC. It yields the protein CASSPRTVYGYTF. The V gene is TRBV11-2, the J gene TRBJ1-2, with D tentatively TRBD1 (6 bases). The CDR3 is made up of 13 amino acids. Trimming took 5 bases from V and 4 from J, leaving 11 bases between them. Looked up from germline, CDR1 is SGHAT and CDR2 is FQNNGV.

This clonotype was counted many times. The chain joins TRBV12-3 or TRBV12-4 to TRBJ2-5; D ambiguous. The CDR3 spans 13 residues. The ends were cut back, 2 bases at V and 3 bases at J, with 7 bases in the middle. The CDR3 protein is CASSLITKETQYF. The CDR3 nucleotides are TGTGCCAGCAGTTTAATCACAAAAGAGACCCAGTACTTC.

This clonotype has only a few counts. V and J are TRBV11-2 and TRBJ1-2, with unresolved D. Per germline, CDR1 SGHAT and CDR2 FQNNGV. V was trimmed by 4 bases and J by 8 bases, leaving 14 bases between them. The CDR3 consists of 13 residues. The CDR3 bases are TGTGCCAGCAGCTCTCGCCCAACATGGGGCTACACCTTC. Translated, it gives CASSSRPTWGYTF.

This clonotype was seen many times. The chain uses TRBV7-2 and TRBJ2-7; TRBD1 is a possible D gene (6 bases). V was clipped by 6 bases and J by 0 bases, with 12 bases between them. In germline, CDR1 is SGHTA, CDR2 FQGNSA. The CDR3 sequence is 14 residues long. The CDR3 nucleotides read TGTGCCAGCAGAGGAGACAGGTTCTCCTACGAGCAGTACTTC. Amino acid sequence: CASRGDRFSYEQYF.

This chain connects TRBV20-1 to TRBJ1-2; 12 bases are shared with TRBD1. Germline trimming cut 5 bases from V and 7 bases from J; bases unmatched to any gene: 11. The CDR3 sequence is 15 residues long. Germline V gene lookup returns CDR1 DFQATT and CDR2 SNEGSKA (reference sequence). The CDR3 bases are TGCAGTGCTCAAGCGGGACAGGGGGCGGGGGCTGGCTACACCTTC. Its translation: CSAQAGQGAGAGYTF.

The rearrangement uses TRBV6-2 or TRBV6-3 and TRBJ2-3; unclear D gene. This CDR3 is built from 19 residues. Trimming shortened V by 0 bases and J by 0 bases, and 19 bases separated the two germline ends. CDR1 is MNHEY and CDR2 is SVGEGT in the germline V gene. The CDR3 DNA is TGTGCCAGCAGTTACTCGAGAGAAACGAAGCCCTCTAGCACAGATACGCAGTATTTT. It specifies CASSYSRETKPSSTDTQYF.

This chain joins TRBV11-2 and TRBJ2-1; TRBD2 might be the D (5 bases). The CDR3 is 14 residues long. CDR1 SGHAT and CDR2 FQNNGV come from the germline V gene. The V end was cut by 5 bases, the J end by 5 bases, with 13 bases between. The CDR3 DNA sequence: TGTGCCAGCAGCACGGCGGGCGTCCACAATGAGCAGTTCTTC. Its translation is CASSTAGVHNEQFF.

This clonotype has just a few counts. The V and J genes are TRBV4-1 and TRBJ1-4; D possibly corresponds to TRBD1 (5 bases). The CDR3 is 15 residues long. Trimming stripped 3 bases from V and 3 bases from J, with 11 bases between. Germline V gene data show CDR1 as MGHRA and CDR2 as YSYEKL. CDR3: CASSHTGLANEKLFF. Here the CDR3 DNA reads TGCGCCAGCAGCCATACAGGATTGGCTAATGAAAAACTGTTTTTT.

The sample holds many counts of this clonotype. V and J are TRBV7-2 and TRBJ1-2; maybe TRBD1 (6 bases). Trimming removed 6 bases at V and 0 bases at J, with 11 bases between. The CDR3 loop spans 14 amino acids. Germline V gene data show CDR1 as SGHTA and CDR2 as FQGNSA. The CDR3 coding sequence is TGTGCCAGCAGTTTGGACAGCGCTAACTATGGCTACACCTTC. As protein: CASSLDSANYGYTF. Full variable domain (remainder filled in from reference TRBV7-2 and TRBJ1-2): GAGVSQSPSNKVTEKGKDVELRCDPISGHTALYWYRQSLGQGLEFLIYFQGNSAPDKSGLPSDRFSAERTGGSVSTLTIQRTQQEDSAVYLCASSLDSANYGYTFGSGTRLTVV.

This clonotype has more than one count but fewer than ten. The CDR3 nucleotides are TGTGCCAGCAGCGTAGCGGGGACCTACGAGCAGTACTTC. Residues: CASSVAGTYEQYF. The chain employs TRBV9 and TRBJ2-7; a possible D gene is TRBD2 (5 bases). The ends were cut back, 0 bases at V and 2 bases at J, with 6 bases in the middle. The CDR3 sequence is 13 residues long. Germline V CDR1 and CDR2: SGDLS, YYNGEE.

The chain couples TRBV20-1 to TRBJ1-5; D gene uncertain. This CDR3 is built from 13 residues. The germline CDR1 and CDR2 sequences are DFQATT and SNEGSKA (reference sequence). The germline V and J ends were trimmed by 6 bases and 0 bases, with 9 bases remaining between them. Here the CDR3 reads CSARTVSNQPQHF. In DNA, the CDR3 is TGCAGTGCCCGGACTGTTAGCAATCAGCCCCAGCATTTT.

This clonotype was observed at least ten times. J is TRBJ2-1 and V is TRBV28; TRBD1 agrees at 7 bases. The germline gives CDR1 MDHEN, CDR2 SYDVKM. V was pared by 6 bases and J by 0 bases, with 5 bases of the junction left unmatched. The CDR3 is made up of 15 amino acids. CDR3 sequence (DNA): TGTGCCAGCAGCCGTAACAGGGGCTCCTACAATGAGCAGTTCTTC. It specifies CASSRNRGSYNEQFF.

The V call is TRBV5-1, the J call TRBJ2-7; D uncertain. CDR1 SGHRS and CDR2 YFSETQ come from the germline V gene. This CDR3 contains 15 residues. The V gene lost 2 bases and the J gene lost 0 bases, with 12 bases spanning the gap. CDR3 sequence reads: CASSLKWPGSYEQYF. The CDR3 DNA reads as TGCGCCAGCAGCTTAAAGTGGCCTGGCTCCTACGAGCAGTACTTC.

This clonotype was detected a few times. The rearrangement joins TRBV6-1 to TRBJ2-7, with a possible D match to TRBD1 (6 bases). The CDR3 is made up of 15 amino acids. V lost 6 bases to trimming and J lost 3 bases, with 18 bases between them. CDR1 is MNHNS, CDR2 SASEGT, per germline. Here the CDR3 DNA reads TGTGCCAGCAGATTCACGTTAGGACAGAACTACGAGCAGTACTTC. Its protein product is CASRFTLGQNYEQYF.

This clonotype was counted between two and nine times. The chain links TRBV7-9 to TRBJ1-6; TRBD1 might be the D (6 bases). The germline CDR1 and CDR2 sequences are SEHNR and FQNEAQ (reference sequence). V was shortened by 6 bases and J by 10 bases, with 16 bases between the two germline ends. The CDR3 consists of 14 residues. DNA of the CDR3: TGTGCCAGCAGTGTACAGGGAGCTGGATCACCCCTCCACTTT. This translates into CASSVQGAGSPLHF.

This clonotype was recorded at least ten times. The gene calls are TRBV10-1 and TRBJ2-7, with TRBD1 matching over 9 bases. Trimming cost V 2 bases and J 6 bases; bases outside gene matches: 8. From germline, CDR1 is WNHNN and CDR2 SYGVQD (reference sequence). This CDR3 region has 15 residues. The CDR3 region is CASSEGGTGLREQYF. CDR3 coding DNA: TGCGCCAGCAGTGAGGGCGGGACAGGGCTTCGCGAGCAGTACTTC.

This clonotype was counted only a few times. V gene TRBV20-1 combines with J gene TRBJ2-7; D unresolved. Trimming pared 0 bases from V and 6 bases from J, leaving 12 bases between. The CDR3 has 13 amino acids. CDR1 and CDR2 (germline): DFQATT, SNEGSKA (reference sequence). The CDR3 nucleotides are TGCAGTGCTAGAGACCTTGTCCTTCCCGAGCAGTACTTC. It yields the protein CSARDLVLPEQYF.

CDR3 DNA: TGCAGTGCTAGAGTCGCAAGCGGACAGGGTTCACCCCTCCACTTT. Residues: CSARVASGQGSPLHF. This chain connects TRBV20-1 to TRBJ1-6, with 8 bases identical to TRBD1. Germline loops: CDR1 DFQATT, CDR2 SNEGSKA (reference sequence). The CDR3 consists of 15 residues. V dropped 1 base and J dropped 9; count of bases not matched to a gene: 8.

This clonotype was observed many times. The chain carries TRBV6-4 and TRBJ2-4; 8 bases are a match to TRBD1. V lost 7 bases to trimming and J lost 1 base; unmatched junction nucleotides: 15. The CDR3 length is 18 residues. From germline, CDR1 is MRHNA and CDR2 SNTAGT. The CDR3 DNA reads as TGTGCCAGCACCCCTGGACAGGGTATTGAGGCGGCCAAAAACATTCAGTACTTC. It translates to CASTPGQGIEAAKNIQYF.